One sample yielded the 8 T cell receptor beta chains listed below, sequenced in a study of blood T cell repertoires in COVID-19. Here immunoSEQ multiplex PCR was the method, and the copy in TCRdb shows in-frame clones only, minus some. The table includes approximately 210,000 clones, roughly nine tenths detected once. Material for sequencing was peripheral blood. Receptors were obtained from a man between 65 and 85 years old with acute or convalescent COVID-19.

The J gene is TRBJ1-2, the V gene TRBV3-1 (or the pseudogene TRBV3-2); D is ambiguous. Germline V gives CDR1 LGHDT, CDR2 YNNKEL (reference sequence). This CDR3 has 15 residues. Between the trimmed V and J ends, which lost 1 base and 8 bases, there was a span of 17 bases. As DNA, the CDR3 is TGTGCCAGCAGCCAAGGGTCGGTCGTCTGGGCAGGCTACACCTTC. Translation gives CASSQGSVVWAGYTF.

A single count supports this clone. V usage is TRBV6-5 and J usage is TRBJ1-1; tentative D call: TRBD1 (5 bases). CDR1 is MNHEY and CDR2 is SVGAGI in the germline V gene. There are 13 residues in the CDR3. Trimming removed 7 bases at V and 1 base at J, with 10 bases between. CDR3 coding DNA: TGTGCCAGCACCTTGACAGCGAACACTGAAGCTTTCTTT. The encoded protein is CASTLTANTEAFF.

This chain links TRBV6-1 with TRBJ2-3; D uncertain. Trimming removed 2 bases from V and 2 bases from J, with 8 bases in between. Looked up from germline, CDR1 is MNHNS and CDR2 is SASEGT. The CDR3 contains 14 residues. In DNA form, the CDR3 reads TGTGCCAGCAGTGAAATTGACACCACAGATACGCAGTATTTT. Translated: CASSEIDTTDTQYF.

This clone came up once. J is TRBJ1-2 and V is TRBV12-3 or TRBV12-4; D is perhaps TRBD1 (5 bases). V lost 7 bases and J lost 7, with 10 bases in between. This CDR3 region has 11 residues. The CDR3 here is CASTPGVGYTF. DNA for the CDR3: TGTGCCAGCACCCCGGGGGTTGGCTACACCTTC.

The V and J genes are TRBV27 and TRBJ1-1; D unclear. This CDR3 comprises 14 residues. V was cut by 3 bases and J by 7 bases, with 15 bases left in between. The germline CDR1 and CDR2 sequences are MNHEY and SMNVEV (reference sequence). CDR3 DNA: TGTGCCAGCAGTTTTCGGAGGAGTAAGGATGAAGCTTTCTTT. It yields the protein CASSFRRSKDEAFF.

As to this clone: Other DNA sequences within the sample encode an identical CDR3. The chain carries TRBV6-5 and TRBJ1-2; D possibly corresponds to TRBD1 (5 bases). The V gene's germline CDR1 is MNHEY and CDR2 SVGAGI. This CDR3 has 15 amino acids. Between the trimmed V and J ends, which lost 0 bases and 2 bases, there was a span of 10 bases. CDR3 DNA: TGTGCCAGCAGTTACTCGACTGGGGCGAACTATGGCTACACCTTC. Translated, it gives CASSYSTGANYGYTF.

The gene calls are TRBV9 and TRBJ1-2; no firm D call. The V and J ends lost 4 bases and 8 bases respectively, with 24 bases between them. The germline V gene encodes CDR1 SGDLS and CDR2 YYNGEE. The CDR3 totals 16 residues. CDR3 sequence (DNA): TGTGCCAGCAGCTTAGCCTTAGCCCGGGGTCCGGGGGGCTACACCTTC. Translation: CASSLALARGPGGYTF. The full variable domain, completed using reference TRBV9 and TRBJ1-2, is DSGVTQTPKHLITATGQRVTLRCSPRSGDLSVYWYQQSLDQGLQFLIQYYNGEERAKGNILERFSAQQFPDLHSELNLSSLELGDSALYFCASSLALARGPGGYTFGSGTRLTVV.

The chain is built from TRBV11-2 and TRBJ2-3, with 10 bases matching TRBD1. The ends lost 6 bases at V and 1 base at J; junction bases unmatched: 10. From germline, CDR1 is SGHAT and CDR2 FQNNGV. The CDR3 sequence is 17 residues long. CDR3 nucleotide sequence: TGTGCCAGCAGTTTTAATTCCGGGACAGGGGGCACAGATACGCAGTATTTT. It specifies CASSFNSGTGGTDTQYF.